The source of this T cell receptor beta chain is a study of blood T cells in healthy people across ages. CDR1 and CDR2 from the germline V gene are SGHRS and YFSETQ. The CDR3 runs to 11 residues. V gave up 7 bases and J gave up 1 base, with 5 bases separating them. Concerning this clonotype itself: The antigen remains unidentified.

Primers used in a second PCR of about 6 to 11 cycles were a sample-barcoded 5' primer and a J-beta primer mix. MiXCR, applied by TCRdb to the 5' RACE reads, yields one record per CDR3 protein. The data contain under 950,000 distinct CDR3 sequences, 22% of them singletons. Study-wide results and limits: A strong correlation between TCR beta diversity and naive T cell percentage was seen.

The source is a man in his 70s in good health. The chain employs TRBV5-1 and TRBJ1-1; the D is unclear. The material sequenced was blood. CDR3 region: CASVGNTEAFF. In nucleotides, the CDR3 is TGCGCCAGCGTTGGGAACACTGAAGCTTTCTTT.